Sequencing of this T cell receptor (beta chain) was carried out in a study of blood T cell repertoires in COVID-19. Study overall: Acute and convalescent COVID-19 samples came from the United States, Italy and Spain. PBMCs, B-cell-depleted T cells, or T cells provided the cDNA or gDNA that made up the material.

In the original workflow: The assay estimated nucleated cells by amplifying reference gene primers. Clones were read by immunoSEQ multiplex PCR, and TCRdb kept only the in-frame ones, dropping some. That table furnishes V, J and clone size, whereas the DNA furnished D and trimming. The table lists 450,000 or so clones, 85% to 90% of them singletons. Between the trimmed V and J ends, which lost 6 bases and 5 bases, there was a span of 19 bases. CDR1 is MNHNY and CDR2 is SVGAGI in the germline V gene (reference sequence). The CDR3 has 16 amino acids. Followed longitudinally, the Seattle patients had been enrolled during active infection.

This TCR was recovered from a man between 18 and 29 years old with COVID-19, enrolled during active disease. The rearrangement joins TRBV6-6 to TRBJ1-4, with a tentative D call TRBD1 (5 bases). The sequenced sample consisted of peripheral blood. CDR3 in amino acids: CASSPIGHRANEKLFF. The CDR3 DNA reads TGTGCCAGCAGCCCTATCGGACATCGGGCCAATGAAAAACTGTTTTTT.